The 29 T cell receptor beta chains in this list originate from one sample, sequenced in a study of identifying expanded T cells in peripheral blood (dated by TCRdb to about 2019). Library construction relied on the immunoSEQ multiplex PCR assay. TCRdb stores this immuneACCESS table with in-frame sequences only. Part of the clones is absent; in the studies checked, under half of the shortfall reflects unresolved V genes, and no reason is known for the rest. The sample contains about 83,000 clones, about 89% of them found a single time. The ten largest clonotypes hold approximately 3% of the sample. Sequencing was done on a sample of blood. The source of these receptors is a person aged 18-70 years in good health.

The genes are TRBV4-3 and TRBJ2-7; tentative D call: TRBD1 (6 bases). Germline V gene data show CDR1 as LGHNA and CDR2 as YSLEER. The length of the CDR3 is 14 residues. The V end lost 1 base, the J end lost 2 bases, and 9 bases lay between the germline ends. The CDR3 is CASSQGTETYEQYF. CDR3 sequence (DNA): TGCGCCAGCAGCCAAGGGACAGAGACCTACGAGCAGTACTTC.

V usage is TRBV29-1 and J usage is TRBJ2-3; 8 nucleotides align to TRBD2. The CDR3 extends over 13 amino acids. The trim removed 5 bases at V and 4 bases at J, leaving 5 bases unmatched. Germline V lookup: CDR1 SQVTM, CDR2 ANQGSEA. CDR3 amino acids: CSVFFGGADTQYF. CDR3 sequence (DNA): TGCAGCGTTTTCTTCGGGGGGGCAGATACGCAGTATTTT.

The CDR3 loop reads CASSQGNWNTEAFF. The CDR3 DNA reads as TGCGCCAGCAGCCAAGGTAACTGGAACACTGAAGCTTTCTTT. The rearrangement uses TRBV4-1 and TRBJ1-1; D ambiguous. Germline CDR1 and CDR2: MGHRA and YSYEKL. This CDR3 region has 14 residues. V lost 1 base and J lost 1, with 7 bases in between.

CDR3 in amino acids: CATETSANYGYTF. In nucleotides, the CDR3 is TGTGCCACAGAAACTTCAGCTAACTATGGCTACACCTTC. The chain is built from TRBV28 and TRBJ1-2; D is ambiguous. CDR3 length equals 13 residues. The germline CDR1 and CDR2 sequences are MDHEN and SYDVKM. V shed 10 bases and J shed 0 bases, with 12 bases lying between them.

The chain employs TRBV7-2 and TRBJ2-3; 15 positions match TRBD2. Germline loops: CDR1 SGHTA, CDR2 FQGNSA. J gave up 6 bases and V 7 bases, and 8 bases lay outside the gene matches. The CDR3 runs to 16 residues. The CDR3 nucleotides read TGTGCCAGCACCTATGGGACTAGCGGGAGGATGGATACGCAGTATTTT. Translation: CASTYGTSGRMDTQYF.

The CDR3 region is CASSASLTSGGTDTQYF. As DNA, the CDR3 is TGTGCCAGCAGTGCATCTCTAACTAGCGGGGGTACAGATACGCAGTATTTT. V and J are TRBV2 and TRBJ2-3; the match to TRBD2 covers 11 bases. J was trimmed by 3 bases and V by 4 bases; bases with no gene match: 9. CDR1 is SNHLY, CDR2 FYNNEI, per germline. CDR3 length equals 17 residues.

This clone was counted a few times. The chain has TRBV6-5 and TRBJ1-2; D is ambiguous. V was clipped by 1 base and J by 0 bases, with 9 bases between them. Germline V gives CDR1 MNHEY, CDR2 SVGAGI. The CDR3 loop spans 15 amino acids. DNA of the CDR3: TGTGCCAGCAGTTACTGGCCCCCAGCTAACTATGGCTACACCTTC. This translates into CASSYWPPANYGYTF.

This clone occurred a few times. This sequence joins TRBV27 and TRBJ1-2, with TRBD1 matching over 10 bases. V dropped 6 bases and J dropped 3; count of bases not matched to a gene: 7. The CDR3 has 15 amino acids. Germline values: CDR1 MNHEY, CDR2 SMNVEV (reference sequence). The CDR3 is CASSQRQGADYGYTF. The CDR3 nucleotides read TGTGCCAGCAGCCAGAGACAGGGGGCTGACTATGGCTACACCTTC.

The chain has TRBV18 and TRBJ1-2; tentatively, D is TRBD1 (5 bases). In germline, CDR1 is KGHSH, CDR2 LQKENI. CDR3 size: 14 residues. V shed 6 bases and J shed 1 base, with 12 bases lying between them. CDR3 amino acids: CASSYDRNNYGYTF. Here the CDR3 DNA reads TGTGCCAGCTCCTACGACAGAAATAACTATGGCTACACCTTC.

The chain recombines TRBV5-4 with TRBJ1-6; 8 bases are a match to TRBD1. This CDR3 is 15 amino acids long. Per germline, CDR1 SGHNT and CDR2 YYREEE (reference sequence). The ends lost 4 bases at V and 8 bases at J; junction bases unmatched: 8. Written as DNA, the CDR3 is TGTGCCAGCAGCAAGAACAGGGGGTCGGATTCACCCCTCCACTTT. This gives the protein CASSKNRGSDSPLHF. The full variable domain, completed using reference TRBV5-4 and TRBJ1-6, is ETGVTQSPTHLIKTRGQQVTLRCSSQSGHNTVSWYQQALGQGPQFIFQYYREEENGRGNFPPRFSGLQFPNYSSELNVNALELDDSALYLCASSKNRGSDSPLHFGNGTRLTVT.

This chain links TRBV11-2 with TRBJ1-2; a possible D gene is TRBD1 (5 bases). This CDR3 has 13 residues. V lost 5 bases and J 7 bases, leaving 14 bases between the germline ends. Germline CDR1 SGHAT, CDR2 FQNNGV. The CDR3 nucleotides are TGTGCCAGCAGCCAAGGGACGCGAGGTGGCTACACCTTC. Its translation is CASSQGTRGGYTF.

This chain links TRBV6-5 with TRBJ2-7; no reliable D call. The CDR3 length is 14 residues. Germline CDR1 and CDR2: MNHEY and SVGAGI. Deletions cut 7 bases from V and 4 bases from J, with 17 bases between. The CDR3 spells CASNSAPSSYEQYF. The CDR3 DNA reads as TGTGCCAGCAATTCAGCGCCAAGTTCGTACGAGCAGTACTTC.

Of note for this clone: Germline is not matched at one junction end, which may reflect a read error. The V gene is TRBV7-7, the J gene TRBJ1-1, with 9 bases fitting TRBD1. Per germline, CDR1 SSHAT and CDR2 FNYEAQ (reference sequence). This CDR3 contains 15 residues. CDR3 region: CASSPLTTGGTEAFF. CDR3 coding DNA: TGTGCTAGCAGCCCCCTGACGACAGGGGGAACTGAAGCTTTCTTT.

The chain carries TRBV19 and TRBJ2-2; D is unresolved. Germline V gene sequence: CDR1 LNHDA, CDR2 SQIVND (reference sequence). CDR3 length: 13 amino acids. V was clipped by 5 bases and J by 7 bases, with 11 bases between them. The CDR3 loop reads CASSPRPDGELFF. The CDR3 DNA reads TGTGCCAGTAGTCCCCGGCCAGACGGGGAGCTGTTTTTT.

J is TRBJ1-5 and V is TRBV7-2; D possibly corresponds to TRBD1 (5 bases). Germline lookup yields CDR1 SGHTA and CDR2 FQGNSA. V was cut by 5 bases and J by 4 bases, with 9 bases left in between. CDR3 length: 13 amino acids. For the CDR3, the DNA is TGTGCCAGCAGCACCGACAGAAATCAGCCCCAGCATTTT. As protein: CASSTDRNQPQHF.

The J gene is TRBJ2-6, the V gene TRBV7-9; D remains unclear. Looked up from germline, CDR1 is SEHNR and CDR2 is FQNEAQ (reference sequence). V was pared by 2 bases and J by 1 base, with 3 bases between. The CDR3 has 14 amino acids. The chain's CDR3 is CASSLRSGANVLTF. The CDR3, as DNA: TGTGCCAGCAGCTTAAGGTCTGGGGCCAACGTCCTGACTTTC.

This rearrangement joins TRBV19 to TRBJ2-2; D unresolved. This CDR3 has 14 residues. Per the germline V gene, CDR1 is LNHDA and CDR2 is SQIVND (reference sequence). Trimming pared 3 bases from V and 2 bases from J, leaving 7 bases between. The CDR3 DNA reads TGTGCCAGTAGTATCTTCGGAAACACCGGGGAGCTGTTTTTT. It is translated as CASSIFGNTGELFF.

V and J are TRBV5-4 and TRBJ2-1; D not resolved. The CDR3 has 13 amino acids. Per germline, CDR1 SGHNT and CDR2 YYREEE (reference sequence). Trimming left V 4 bases short and J 5 bases short, with 10 bases between. Written as DNA, the CDR3 is TGTGCCAGCAGCCCAGTATCCCACAATGAGCAGTTCTTC. It encodes CASSPVSHNEQFF.

The chain carries TRBV5-4 and TRBJ2-1; maybe TRBD1 (5 bases). The CDR3 is 14 amino acids. V was shortened by 5 bases and J by 9 bases, with 18 bases between the two germline ends. Germline CDR1 reads SGHNT; CDR2 reads YYREEE (reference sequence). The CDR3 region has the DNA TGTGCCAGCAGTTGGGGCTCGGCCATTGGTGAGCAGTTCTTC. The encoded protein is CASSWGSAIGEQFF.

This clone came up a few times. The J gene is TRBJ1-3, the V gene TRBV7-2, with D possibly matching TRBD1 (5 bases). The CDR3 is 15 amino acids. Trimming cost V 5 bases and J 0 bases, with 11 bases left between them. Germline values: CDR1 SGHTA, CDR2 FQGNSA. CDR3 residues: CASSPGRGSGNTIYF. DNA for the CDR3: TGTGCCAGCAGCCCCGGAAGGGGCTCTGGAAACACCATATATTTT. Together with reference TRBV7-2 and TRBJ1-3, the CDR3 gives the full variable domain: GAGVSQSPSNKVTEKGKDVELRCDPISGHTALYWYRQSLGQGLEFLIYFQGNSAPDKSGLPSDRFSAERTGGSVSTLTIQRTQQEDSAVYLCASSPGRGSGNTIYFGEGSWLTVV.

This clone turned up a few times. The V and J genes are TRBV9 and TRBJ2-7; a possible D gene is TRBD2 (5 bases). Trimming shortened V by 4 bases and J by 3 bases, and 17 bases separated the two germline ends. The CDR3 is 15 amino acids. The V gene's germline CDR1 is SGDLS and CDR2 YYNGEE. The CDR3 DNA reads as TGTGCCAGCAGCTCAGACGTAGGAGAGGGCTACGAGCAGTACTTC. Translation: CASSSDVGEGYEQYF.

This chain joins TRBV28 and TRBJ1-3, with unresolved D. The germline CDR1 and CDR2 sequences are MDHEN and SYDVKM. The CDR3 runs to 14 residues. V lost 6 bases, J lost 3 bases, and 12 bases lay in between. In DNA, the CDR3 is TGTGCCAGCAGACCTGGACGGCATGGAAACACCATATATTTT. This encodes CASRPGRHGNTIYF.

The V and J genes are TRBV5-1 and TRBJ2-5; the D is unclear. Germline CDR1 and CDR2: SGHRS and YFSETQ. The CDR3 length is 13 residues. With 4 bases removed from V and 4 bases from J, the gap between germline ends came to 11 bases. The CDR3 is CASSEDGPETQYF. In DNA, the CDR3 is TGCGCCAGCAGCGAGGACGGGCCAGAGACCCAGTACTTC.

The CDR3 spells CATSRDTRTSGLTDTQYF. The CDR3 DNA is TGTGCCACCAGCAGAGATACGCGGACTAGCGGGCTCACAGATACGCAGTATTTT. This rearrangement joins TRBV15 to TRBJ2-3, with 11 bases matching TRBD2. V trimming: 0 bases; J trimming: 2 bases; junction bases outside the gene matches: 7. Germline CDR1 is LNHNV and CDR2 is YYDKDF (reference sequence). The CDR3 is 18 amino acids.

The CDR3 DNA is TGTGCCAGCTCACCGCTCGGAGATACGCAGTATTTT. Translating gives CASSPLGDTQYF. V gene TRBV18 combines with J gene TRBJ2-3; no clear D. The germline CDR1 and CDR2 sequences are KGHSH and LQKENI. V was clipped by 3 bases and J by 5 bases, with 6 bases between them. CDR3 size: 12 residues.

The rearrangement uses TRBV10-3 and TRBJ2-1; TRBD1 matches at 9 bases. The CDR3 contains 16 residues. The germline V gene has CDR1 ENHRY and CDR2 SYGVKD. V trimming: 6 bases; J trimming: 3 bases; junction bases outside the gene matches: 9. CDR3 DNA: TGTGCCATCAGCCCCGGACAGGGGTTAGGCTACAATGAGCAGTTCTTC. It codes for CAISPGQGLGYNEQFF.

Here the CDR3 reads CASSTDSGNTIYF. The CDR3 DNA is TGTGCCAGCAGTACGGACTCTGGAAACACCATATATTTT. The chain combines TRBV6-6 with TRBJ1-3; D gene uncertain. The CDR3 is 13 amino acids. CDR1 and CDR2 from the germline V gene are MNHNY and SVGAGI (reference sequence). Between the trimmed V and J ends, which lost 5 bases and 0 bases, there was a span of 5 bases.

The chain is built from TRBV27 and TRBJ2-6; D unclear. The germline V gene encodes CDR1 MNHEY and CDR2 SMNVEV (reference sequence). Trimming took off 3 bases at V and 0 bases at J, with 6 bases between the two ends. The CDR3 is made up of 15 amino acids. For the CDR3, the DNA is TGTGCCAGCAGTTTTGTCCCCTCTGGGGCCAACGTCCTGACTTTC. It codes for CASSFVPSGANVLTF. The full variable domain, completed using reference TRBV27 and TRBJ2-6, is EAQVTQNPRYLITVTGKKLTVTCSQNMNHEYMSWYRQDPGLGLRQIYYSMNVEVTDKGDVPEGYKVSRKEKRNFPLILESPSPNQTSLYFCASSFVPSGANVLTFGAGSRLTVL.

V gene TRBV29-1 combines with J gene TRBJ1-2, with D possibly matching TRBD1 (5 bases). Trimming removed 3 bases from V and 5 bases from J, with 16 bases in between. The CDR3 is 14 residues long. CDR1 and CDR2 (germline): SQVTM, ANQGSEA. Written as DNA, the CDR3 is TGCAGCGTTGAGGGCAGGGCTGGAATTTATGGCTACACCTTC. It encodes CSVEGRAGIYGYTF.